This T cell receptor beta chain is from a study of T cell responses to AZD1222 COVID-19 vaccine. Across the whole study: Samples with a second dose at about 4 or about 12 weeks were pooled together.

The repertoire was sequenced with immunoSEQ multiplex PCR; TCRdb's copy has only in-frame clones and lacks some. The sample lists fewer than 130,000 clones, 92% seen once, with approximately 1.1% in the top ten. Germline V gene data show CDR1 as SGHTA and CDR2 as FQGTGA. Deletions cut 5 bases from V and 5 bases from J, with 12 bases between. The CDR3 length is 14 residues. Broader study findings: Most donors were white British and more were female, and clonal diversity was possibly underestimated. When two AZD1222 doses had been given, Spike-specific TCR breadth and depth rose.

Of note for this clone: Its antigen is undetermined.

Here the sequenced sample was peripheral blood, taken on day 0 of AZD1222 vaccination. The V call is TRBV7-3, the J call TRBJ2-2, with D perhaps matching TRBD2 (6 bases). The receptor's source is an adult in good health. The CDR3 bases are TGTGCCAGCAGCCGGGACTTCAATACCGGGGAGCTGTTTTTT. This gives the protein CASSRDFNTGELFF.